The 17 T cell receptor beta chains in this list originate from one sample, sequenced in a study of cytomegalovirus exposure and HLA in healthy donors. The PCR employed 60 Vbeta primers together with 13 Jbeta primers. This table comes from immunoSEQ multiplex PCR, and its TCRdb copy is limited to in-frame clones, with some not included. The sample table includes about 200,000 clones. Sequenced input: PBMCs. The source is a girl aged 2 to 9 in good health and CMV-seropositive.

This chain joins TRBV11-2 and TRBJ2-5; 8 nucleotides align to TRBD2. J lost 4 bases, V lost 5 bases, and 6 bases had no gene match. This CDR3 comprises 14 residues. Germline-derived CDR1 and CDR2 are SGHAT and FQNNGV. CDR3 coding DNA: TGTGCCAGCAGCCACGGGAGGGGACGAGAGACCCAGTACTTC. It encodes CASSHGRGRETQYF.

This chain's CDR3 is CASRKDRNYGYTF. The CDR3 bases are TGTGCCAGCAGAAAAGACAGAAACTATGGCTACACCTTC. The V and J genes are TRBV7-2 and TRBJ1-2, with D tentatively TRBD1 (5 bases). The germline CDR1 and CDR2 sequences are SGHTA and FQGNSA. This CDR3 has 13 residues. V lost 6 bases and J lost 2, with 10 bases in between. Looking up the rest from reference TRBV7-2 and TRBJ1-2 gives the full variable domain: GAGVSQSPSNKVTEKGKDVELRCDPISGHTALYWYRQSLGQGLEFLIYFQGNSAPDKSGLPSDRFSAERTGGSVSTLTIQRTQQEDSAVYLCASRKDRNYGYTFGSGTRLTVV.

The rearrangement uses TRBV28 and TRBJ2-5; weak D call: TRBD1 (6 bases). With 3 bases removed from V and 0 bases from J, the gap between germline ends came to 11 bases. The CDR3 covers 15 residues. Germline V gene sequence: CDR1 MDHEN, CDR2 SYDVKM. CDR3: CASSFRGQYQETQYF. Written as DNA, the CDR3 is TGTGCCAGCAGTTTCCGCGGACAGTACCAAGAGACCCAGTACTTC. The full variable domain, its missing parts supplied by reference TRBV28 and TRBJ2-5, is DVKVTQSSRYLVKRTGEKVFLECVQDMDHENMFWYRQDPGLGLRLIYFSYDVKMKEKGDIPEGYSVSREKKERFSLILESASTNQTSMYLCASSFRGQYQETQYFGPGTRLLVL.

V is TRBV9 and J is TRBJ1-2; TRBD1 agrees at 9 bases. The germline V gene has CDR1 SGDLS and CDR2 YYNGEE. CDR3 length equals 20 residues. Trimming cost V 0 bases and J 2 bases; bases outside gene matches: 17. The CDR3 protein is CASSVEVMGTGHPTNYGYTF. Here the CDR3 DNA reads TGTGCCAGCAGCGTAGAAGTTATGGGGACAGGGCACCCCACAAACTATGGCTACACCTTC.

The chain has TRBV5-8 and TRBJ1-5; a weak D match, TRBD1 (6 bases). The V end was cut by 2 bases, the J end by 2 bases, with 17 bases between. CDR1 and CDR2 from the germline V gene are SGHTS and YDEGEE. This CDR3 is 17 amino acids long. CDR3 loop: CASSFLQGLWRNQPQHF. The CDR3 DNA reads as TGTGCCAGCAGCTTTCTTCAGGGGCTTTGGCGCAATCAGCCCCAGCATTTT.

This rearrangement joins TRBV9 to TRBJ2-2; a weak D match, TRBD2 (5 bases). The CDR3 spans 14 residues. Germline V CDR1 and CDR2: SGDLS, YYNGEE. V was trimmed by 3 bases and J by 0 bases, leaving 6 bases between them. This chain's CDR3 is CASSAGANTGELFF. CDR3 coding DNA: TGTGCCAGCAGCGCCGGGGCGAACACCGGGGAGCTGTTTTTT. The full variable domain, in which reference TRBV9 and TRBJ2-2 provide the parts outside the CDR3, is DSGVTQTPKHLITATGQRVTLRCSPRSGDLSVYWYQQSLDQGLQFLIQYYNGEERAKGNILERFSAQQFPDLHSELNLSSLELGDSALYFCASSAGANTGELFFGEGSRLTVL.

The chain recombines TRBV18 with TRBJ2-3; TRBD1 matches 7 bases. The CDR3 runs to 14 residues. V was clipped by 2 bases and J by 3 bases; unmatched bases: 2. Germline V gene sequence: CDR1 KGHSH, CDR2 LQKENI. The CDR3 spells CASSPMGQTDTQYF. Here the CDR3 DNA reads TGTGCCAGCTCACCAATGGGACAGACAGATACGCAGTATTTT.

The rearrangement links TRBV27 to TRBJ2-1; TRBD1 agrees at 7 bases. Germline CDR1 is MNHEY and CDR2 is SMNVEV (reference sequence). The CDR3 runs 17 residues. Trimming at V came to 4 bases and at J to 6 bases, leaving 15 bases not matched to a gene. The CDR3 DNA reads as TGTGCCAGCAGTTCGAAATTAACAGGGGTGCGTGCCAATGAGCAGTTCTTC. Protein: CASSSKLTGVRANEQFF.

A note on this clone: It is likely a read error, because the conserved phenylalanine at the end of the CDR3 is missing. The chain is built from TRBV6-5 and TRBJ1-1; TRBD1 matches 7 bases. Germline V lookup: CDR1 MNHEY, CDR2 SVGAGI. V lost 2 bases and J lost 3; bases outside the gene matches: 3. The CDR3 totals 14 residues. DNA of the CDR3: TGTGCCAGCAGTTACGACAGGGAACACACTGAAGCTTTCCTT. Its translation: CASSYDREHTEAFL.

The chain recombines TRBV7-9 with TRBJ2-3, with 13 bases identical to TRBD2. The V gene's germline CDR1 is SEHNR and CDR2 FQNEAQ (reference sequence). The CDR3 spans 19 residues. The J segment lost 6 bases and the V segment lost 1 base, leaving 13 bases of the junction unmatched. The CDR3 is CASSLVQGAGLAGVDTQYF. In DNA form, the CDR3 reads TGTGCCAGCAGCTTAGTTCAGGGGGCAGGACTAGCGGGAGTGGATACGCAGTATTTT.

The genes are TRBV7-9 and TRBJ2-3; TRBD2 matches 8 bases. V gave up 4 bases and J gave up 0 bases; unmatched junction bases: 6. Germline V lookup: CDR1 SEHNR, CDR2 FQNEAQ (reference sequence). CDR3 length: 16 residues. The CDR3 protein is CASSSRTSLSTDTQYF. DNA of the CDR3: TGTGCCAGCAGCTCAAGGACTAGCTTAAGCACAGATACGCAGTATTTT.

J is TRBJ2-2 and V is TRBV7-2, with 7 bases that match TRBD2. The V gene's germline CDR1 is SGHTA and CDR2 FQGNSA. The CDR3 consists of 15 residues. J lost 3 bases, V lost 6 bases, and 7 bases had no gene match. The CDR3 region is CASSRRGLDTGELFF. The CDR3 DNA sequence: TGTGCCAGCAGTCGTCGTGGACTAGACACCGGGGAGCTGTTTTTT.

V gene TRBV28 combines with J gene TRBJ1-2; maybe TRBD1 (5 bases). Germline V gives CDR1 MDHEN, CDR2 SYDVKM. The V gene lost 7 bases and the J gene lost 2 bases, with 14 bases spanning the gap. CDR3 size: 14 residues. This chain's CDR3 is CASTPQQENYGYTF. The CDR3 DNA follows: TGTGCCAGCACCCCTCAACAGGAAAACTATGGCTACACCTTC.

The V call is TRBV5-5, the J call TRBJ2-3; 8 bases fit TRBD2. This CDR3 has 16 amino acids. The V gene end was trimmed by 0 bases and the J gene end by 5 bases; junction bases not matched to a gene: 8. Germline V gene sequence: CDR1 SGHKS, CDR2 YYEKEE (reference sequence). The CDR3 sequence is CASSLVSGARVDTQYF. The DNA for the CDR3 is TGTGCCAGCAGCTTGGTTAGCGGGGCTAGAGTAGATACGCAGTATTTT.

The chain has TRBV29-1 and TRBJ2-5; 10 nucleotides align to TRBD1. With the DNA end fitting TRBJ2-7 better, the J assignment may be wrong. CDR3 size: 12 residues. Germline V gene lookup returns CDR1 SQVTM and CDR2 ANQGSEA. The CDR3 DNA reads TGCAGCGCCGGGACAGGGGTCTACGAGCAGTACTTC. Residues: CSAGTGVYEQYF.

The V call is TRBV5-4, the J call TRBJ1-2, with 7 bases fitting TRBD1. V lost 4 bases to trimming and J lost 8 bases; unmatched junction nucleotides: 14. The germline gives CDR1 SGHNT, CDR2 YYREEE (reference sequence). This CDR3 spans 15 amino acids. CDR3 DNA: TGTGCCAGCAGCCCTTCTGGGACAGCCGTCTACGGCTACACCTTC. Protein product: CASSPSGTAVYGYTF.

The chain uses TRBV19 and TRBJ2-7; D is possibly TRBD2 (6 bases). The CDR3 covers 14 residues. V lost 5 bases and J lost 0, with 11 bases in between. Germline CDR1 reads LNHDA; CDR2 reads SQIVND (reference sequence). CDR3 loop: CASSFRDFSYEQYF. Here the CDR3 DNA reads TGTGCCAGTAGTTTCCGGGACTTCTCCTACGAGCAGTACTTC.